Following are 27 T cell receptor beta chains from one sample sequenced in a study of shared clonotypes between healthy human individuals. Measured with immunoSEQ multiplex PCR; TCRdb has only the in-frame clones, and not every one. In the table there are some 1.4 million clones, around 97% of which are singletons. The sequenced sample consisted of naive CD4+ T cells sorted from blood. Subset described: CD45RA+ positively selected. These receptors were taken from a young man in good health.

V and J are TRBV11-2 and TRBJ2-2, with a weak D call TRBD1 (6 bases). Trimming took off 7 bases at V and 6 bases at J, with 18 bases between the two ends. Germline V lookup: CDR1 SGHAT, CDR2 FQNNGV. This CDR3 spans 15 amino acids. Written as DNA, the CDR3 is TGTGCCAGCACCTTGGGGGACATTGTTGCCGGGGAGCTGTTTTTT. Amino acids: CASTLGDIVAGELFF.

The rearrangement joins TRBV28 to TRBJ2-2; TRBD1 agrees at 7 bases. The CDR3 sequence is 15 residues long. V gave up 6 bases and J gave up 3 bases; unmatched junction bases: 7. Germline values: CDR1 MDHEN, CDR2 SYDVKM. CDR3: CASSPDRADTGELFF. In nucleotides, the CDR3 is TGTGCCAGCAGCCCCGACAGGGCAGACACCGGGGAGCTGTTTTTT.

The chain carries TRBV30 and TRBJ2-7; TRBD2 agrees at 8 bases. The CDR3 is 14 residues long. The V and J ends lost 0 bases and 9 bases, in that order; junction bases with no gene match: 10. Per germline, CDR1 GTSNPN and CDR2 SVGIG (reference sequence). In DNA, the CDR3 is TGTGCCTGGAGTGTACTGGCGGGGGGTACGGCGCAGTACTTC. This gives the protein CAWSVLAGGTAQYF. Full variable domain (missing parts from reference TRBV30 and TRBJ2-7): SQTIHQWPATLVQPVGSPLSLECTVEGTSNPNLYWYRQAAGRGLQLLFYSVGIGQISSEVPQNLSASRPQDRQFILSSKKLLLSDSGFYLCAWSVLAGGTAQYFGPGTRLTVT.

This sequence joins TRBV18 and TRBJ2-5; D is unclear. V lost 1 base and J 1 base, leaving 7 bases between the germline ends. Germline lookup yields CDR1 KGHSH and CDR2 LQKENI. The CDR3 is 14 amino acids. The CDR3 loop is CASSPQAAQETQYF. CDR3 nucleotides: TGTGCCAGCTCACCACAGGCTGCCCAAGAGACCCAGTACTTC.

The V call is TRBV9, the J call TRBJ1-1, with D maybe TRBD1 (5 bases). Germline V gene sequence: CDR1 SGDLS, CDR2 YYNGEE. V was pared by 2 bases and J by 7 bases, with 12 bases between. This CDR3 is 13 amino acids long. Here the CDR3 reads CASSVGNQGEAFF. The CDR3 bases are TGTGCCAGCAGCGTGGGGAACCAGGGTGAAGCTTTCTTT.

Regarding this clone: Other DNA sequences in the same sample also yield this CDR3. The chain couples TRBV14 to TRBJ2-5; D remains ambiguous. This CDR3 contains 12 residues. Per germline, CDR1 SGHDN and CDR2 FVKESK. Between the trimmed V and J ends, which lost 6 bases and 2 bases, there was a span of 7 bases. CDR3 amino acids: CASSRIQETQYF. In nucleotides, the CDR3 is TGTGCCAGCAGTAGAATACAAGAGACCCAGTACTTC.

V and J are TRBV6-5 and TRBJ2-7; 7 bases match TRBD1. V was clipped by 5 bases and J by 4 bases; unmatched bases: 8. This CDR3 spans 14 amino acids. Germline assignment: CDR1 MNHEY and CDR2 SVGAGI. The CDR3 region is CASSRGQNAYEQYF. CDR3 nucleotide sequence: TGTGCCAGCAGTAGGGGACAGAACGCTTACGAGCAGTACTTC.

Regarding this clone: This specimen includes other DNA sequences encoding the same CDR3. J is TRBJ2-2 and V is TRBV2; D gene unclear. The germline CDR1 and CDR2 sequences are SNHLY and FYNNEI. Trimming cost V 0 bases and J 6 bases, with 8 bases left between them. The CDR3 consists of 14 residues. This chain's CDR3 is CASSEAVAAGELFF. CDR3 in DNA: TGTGCCAGCAGTGAAGCGGTTGCTGCCGGGGAGCTGTTTTTT.

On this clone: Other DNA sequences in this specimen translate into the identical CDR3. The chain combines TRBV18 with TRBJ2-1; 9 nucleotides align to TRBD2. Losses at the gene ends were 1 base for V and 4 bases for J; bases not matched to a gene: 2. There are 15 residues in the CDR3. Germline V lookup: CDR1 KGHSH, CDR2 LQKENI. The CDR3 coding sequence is TGTGCCAGCTCACCACTAGCGGGGGATTACAATGAGCAGTTCTTC. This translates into CASSPLAGDYNEQFF.

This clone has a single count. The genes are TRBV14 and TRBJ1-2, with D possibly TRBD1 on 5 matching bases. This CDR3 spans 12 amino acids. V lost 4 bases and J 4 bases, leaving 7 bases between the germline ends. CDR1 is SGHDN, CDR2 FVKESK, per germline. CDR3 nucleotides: TGTGCCAGCAGCCGAACAGGCTATGGCTACACCTTC. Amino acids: CASSRTGYGYTF.

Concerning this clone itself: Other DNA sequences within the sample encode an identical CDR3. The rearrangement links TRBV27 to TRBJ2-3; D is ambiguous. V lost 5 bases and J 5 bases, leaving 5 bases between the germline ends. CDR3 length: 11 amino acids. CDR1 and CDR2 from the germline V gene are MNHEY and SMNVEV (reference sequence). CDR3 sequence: CASSLGDTQYF. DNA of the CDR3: TGTGCCAGCAGTCTTGGAGATACGCAGTATTTT.

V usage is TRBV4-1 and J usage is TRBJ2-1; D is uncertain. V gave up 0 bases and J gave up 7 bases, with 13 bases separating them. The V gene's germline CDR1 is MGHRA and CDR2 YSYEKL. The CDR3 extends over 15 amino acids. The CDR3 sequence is CASSQEGSRENEQFF. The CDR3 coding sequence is TGCGCCAGCAGCCAAGAAGGGTCGAGAGAGAATGAGCAGTTCTTC.

The CDR3 spells CSVGRSGVGHYGYTF. CDR3 bases: TGCAGCGTGGGACGTTCAGGGGTGGGGCACTATGGCTACACCTTC. This chain uses TRBV29-1 with TRBJ1-2, with D possibly being TRBD1 (6 bases). Germline V CDR1 and CDR2: SQVTM, ANQGSEA. CDR3 size: 15 residues. V was clipped by 6 bases and J by 3 bases, with 20 bases between them.

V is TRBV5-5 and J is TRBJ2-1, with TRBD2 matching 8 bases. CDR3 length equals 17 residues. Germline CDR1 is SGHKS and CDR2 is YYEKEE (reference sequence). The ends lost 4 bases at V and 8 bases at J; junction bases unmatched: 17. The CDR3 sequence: CASSHPSREVPVDEQFF. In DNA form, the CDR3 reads TGTGCCAGCAGCCACCCCTCGCGGGAGGTCCCTGTCGATGAGCAGTTCTTC.

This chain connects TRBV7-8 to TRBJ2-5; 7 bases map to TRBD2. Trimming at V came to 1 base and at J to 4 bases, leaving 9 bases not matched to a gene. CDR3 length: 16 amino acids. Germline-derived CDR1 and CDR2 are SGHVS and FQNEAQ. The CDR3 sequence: CASSLVGTGGRETQYF. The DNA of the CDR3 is TGTGCCAGCAGCTTAGTGGGGACGGGAGGAAGAGAGACCCAGTACTTC.

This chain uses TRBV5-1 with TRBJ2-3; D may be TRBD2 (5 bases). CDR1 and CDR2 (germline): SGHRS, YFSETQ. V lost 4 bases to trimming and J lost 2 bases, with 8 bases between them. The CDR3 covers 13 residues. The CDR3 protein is CASSVRDTDTQYF. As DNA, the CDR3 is TGCGCCAGCAGCGTCCGGGACACAGATACGCAGTATTTT. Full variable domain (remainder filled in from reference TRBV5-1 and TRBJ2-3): KAGVTQTPRYLIKTRGQQVTLSCSPISGHRSVSWYQQTPGQGLQFLFEYFSETQRNKGNFPGRFSGRQFSNSRSEMNVSTLELGDSALYLCASSVRDTDTQYFGPGTRLTVL.

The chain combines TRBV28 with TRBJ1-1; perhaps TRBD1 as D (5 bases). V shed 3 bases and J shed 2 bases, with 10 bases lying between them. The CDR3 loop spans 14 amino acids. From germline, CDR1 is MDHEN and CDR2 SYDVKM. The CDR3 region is CASSFLGGNTEAFF. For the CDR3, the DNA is TGTGCCAGCAGTTTTCTTGGGGGAAACACTGAAGCTTTCTTT.

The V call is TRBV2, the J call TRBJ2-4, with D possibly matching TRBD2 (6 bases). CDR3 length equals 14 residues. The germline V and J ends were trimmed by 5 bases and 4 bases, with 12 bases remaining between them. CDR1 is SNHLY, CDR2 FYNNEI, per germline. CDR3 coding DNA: TGTGCCAGCAGTCCCACACGGGAGAAAAACATTCAGTACTTC. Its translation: CASSPTREKNIQYF.

The CDR3 region has the DNA TGTGCCAGCACCTACCCAACCGGGAGCTCTGGAAACACCATATATTTT. It is translated as CASTYPTGSSGNTIYF. V is TRBV28 and J is TRBJ1-3, with no clear D. CDR3 size: 16 residues. The V gene's germline CDR1 is MDHEN and CDR2 SYDVKM. Deletions cut 7 bases from V and 0 bases from J, with 16 bases between.

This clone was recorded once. The CDR3 here is CSGTGGTDTQYF. In DNA form, the CDR3 reads TGCAGCGGGACAGGGGGCACAGATACGCAGTATTTT. V and J are TRBV29-1 and TRBJ2-3, with 9 bases aligning to TRBD1. The CDR3 is 12 residues long. The junction had 0 bases not matched to a gene; V was cut back by 7 bases and J by 1 base. Germline lookup yields CDR1 SQVTM and CDR2 ANQGSEA.

CDR3: CASSTGAGTDTQYF. The CDR3 DNA sequence: TGCGCCAGCAGCACGGGGGCCGGCACAGATACGCAGTATTTT. The chain has TRBV5-1 and TRBJ2-3; D tentatively reads TRBD1 or TRBD2 (6 bases each). The CDR3 totals 14 residues. Germline lookup yields CDR1 SGHRS and CDR2 YFSETQ. Trimming took off 4 bases at V and 1 base at J, with 10 bases between the two ends.

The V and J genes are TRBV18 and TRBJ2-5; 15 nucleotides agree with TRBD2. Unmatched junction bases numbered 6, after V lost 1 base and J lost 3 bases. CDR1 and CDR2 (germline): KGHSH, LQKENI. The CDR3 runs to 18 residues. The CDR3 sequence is CASSPLGLAGGREETQYF. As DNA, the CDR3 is TGTGCCAGCTCACCACTGGGACTAGCGGGAGGTCGAGAAGAGACCCAGTACTTC. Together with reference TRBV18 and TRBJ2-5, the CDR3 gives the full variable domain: NAGVMQNPRHLVRRRGQEARLRCSPMKGHSHVYWYRQLPEEGLKFMVYLQKENIIDESGMPKERFSAEFPKEGPSILRIQQVVRGDSAAYFCASSPLGLAGGREETQYFGPGTRLLVL.

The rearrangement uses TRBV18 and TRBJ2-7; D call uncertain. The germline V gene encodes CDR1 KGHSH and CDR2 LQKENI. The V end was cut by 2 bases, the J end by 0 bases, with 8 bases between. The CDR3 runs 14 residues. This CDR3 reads CASSPGVDSYEQYF. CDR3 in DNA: TGTGCCAGCTCACCAGGGGTGGACTCCTACGAGCAGTACTTC.

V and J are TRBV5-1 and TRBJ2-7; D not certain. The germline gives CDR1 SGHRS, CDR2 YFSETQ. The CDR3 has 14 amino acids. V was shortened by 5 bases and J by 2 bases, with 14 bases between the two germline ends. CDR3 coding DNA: TGCGCCAGCAGTTTAGACATCCGTCCCTACGAGCAGTACTTC. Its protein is CASSLDIRPYEQYF.

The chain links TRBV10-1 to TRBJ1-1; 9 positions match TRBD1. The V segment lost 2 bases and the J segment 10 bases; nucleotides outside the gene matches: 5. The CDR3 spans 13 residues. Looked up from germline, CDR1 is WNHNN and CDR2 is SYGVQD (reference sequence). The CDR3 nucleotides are TGCGCCAGCAGTGAGGGTAACAGGGGGCGAGCTTTCTTT. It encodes CASSEGNRGRAFF.

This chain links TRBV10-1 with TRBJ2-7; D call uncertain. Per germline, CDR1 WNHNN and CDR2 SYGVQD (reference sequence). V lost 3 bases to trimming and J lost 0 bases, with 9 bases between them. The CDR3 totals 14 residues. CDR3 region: CASSDRFSSYEQYF. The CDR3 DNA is TGCGCCAGCAGTGATAGGTTCAGCTCCTACGAGCAGTACTTC.

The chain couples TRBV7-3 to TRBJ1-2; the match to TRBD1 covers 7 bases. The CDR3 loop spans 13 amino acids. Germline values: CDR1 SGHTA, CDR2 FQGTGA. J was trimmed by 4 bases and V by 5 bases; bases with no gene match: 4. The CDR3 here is CASSERQGYGYTF. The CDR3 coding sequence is TGTGCCAGCAGCGAAAGACAGGGCTATGGCTACACCTTC.